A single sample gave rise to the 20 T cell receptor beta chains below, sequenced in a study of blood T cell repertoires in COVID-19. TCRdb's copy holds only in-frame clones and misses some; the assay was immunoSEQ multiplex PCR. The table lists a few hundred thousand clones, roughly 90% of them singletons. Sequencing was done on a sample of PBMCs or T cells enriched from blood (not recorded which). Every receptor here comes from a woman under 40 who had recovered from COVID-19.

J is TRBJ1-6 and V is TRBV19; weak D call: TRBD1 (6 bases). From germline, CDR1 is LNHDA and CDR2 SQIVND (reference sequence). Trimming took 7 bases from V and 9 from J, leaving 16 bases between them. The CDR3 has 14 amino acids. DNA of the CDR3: TGTGCCAGTAATCCAGGGGCCAGTGGTTCACCCCTCCACTTT. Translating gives CASNPGASGSPLHF.

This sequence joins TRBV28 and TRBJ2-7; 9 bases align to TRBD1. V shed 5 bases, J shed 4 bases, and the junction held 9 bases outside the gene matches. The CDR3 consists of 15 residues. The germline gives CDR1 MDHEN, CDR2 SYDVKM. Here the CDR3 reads CASSAGQGFGYEQYF. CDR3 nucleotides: TGTGCCAGCAGTGCTGGACAGGGGTTCGGGTACGAGCAGTACTTC.

The chain's CDR3 is CASGISGAPMNTGELFF. The CDR3 DNA reads TGCGCCAGCGGAATTTCAGGGGCCCCAATGAACACCGGGGAGCTGTTTTTT. V usage is TRBV5-1 and J usage is TRBJ2-2, with D perhaps TRBD1 (6 bases). V lost 7 bases and J lost 1, with 20 bases in between. Germline CDR1 reads SGHRS; CDR2 reads YFSETQ. The CDR3 spans 17 residues.

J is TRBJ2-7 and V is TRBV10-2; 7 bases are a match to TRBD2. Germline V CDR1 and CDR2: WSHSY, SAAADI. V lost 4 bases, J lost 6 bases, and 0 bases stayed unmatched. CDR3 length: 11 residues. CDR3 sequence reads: CASSAGGEQYF. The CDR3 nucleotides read TGCGCCAGCAGTGCGGGGGGCGAGCAGTACTTC.

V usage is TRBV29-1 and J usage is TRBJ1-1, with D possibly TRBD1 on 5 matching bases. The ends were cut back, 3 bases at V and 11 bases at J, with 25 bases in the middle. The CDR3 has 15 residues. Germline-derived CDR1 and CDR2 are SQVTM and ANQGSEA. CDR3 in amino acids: CSVEISGGGFGGAFF. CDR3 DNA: TGCAGCGTTGAGATCTCCGGGGGAGGGTTTGGTGGGGCTTTCTTT.

The CDR3 protein is CASSAGLAGAPYNEQFF. CDR3 DNA sequence: TGTGCCAGCAGCGCGGGACTAGCGGGGGCCCCATACAATGAGCAGTTCTTC. The chain recombines TRBV9 with TRBJ2-1; 14 nucleotides match TRBD2. J lost 4 bases, V lost 3 bases, and 6 bases had no gene match. The CDR3 has 17 residues. CDR1 is SGDLS and CDR2 is YYNGEE in the germline V gene.

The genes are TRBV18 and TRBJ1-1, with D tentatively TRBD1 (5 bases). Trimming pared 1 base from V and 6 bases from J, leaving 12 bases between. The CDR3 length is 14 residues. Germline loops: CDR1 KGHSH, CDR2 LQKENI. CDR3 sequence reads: CASSPLSTGAEAFF. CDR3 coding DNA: TGTGCCAGCTCACCACTGTCAACAGGAGCTGAAGCTTTCTTT.

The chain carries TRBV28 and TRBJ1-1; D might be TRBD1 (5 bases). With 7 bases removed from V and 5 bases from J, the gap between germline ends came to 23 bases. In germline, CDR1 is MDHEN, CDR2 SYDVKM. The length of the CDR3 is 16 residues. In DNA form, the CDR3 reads TGTGCCAGCACCTATAACTGGGCAGGGCTGAGGACTGAAGCTTTCTTT. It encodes CASTYNWAGLRTEAFF.

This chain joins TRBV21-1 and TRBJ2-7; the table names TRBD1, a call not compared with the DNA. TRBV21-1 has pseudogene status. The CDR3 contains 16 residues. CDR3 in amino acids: CASSKVKGIETYEQYF. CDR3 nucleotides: TGTGCCAGCAGCAAAGTAAAGGGGATCGAAACTTACGAGCAGTACTTC.

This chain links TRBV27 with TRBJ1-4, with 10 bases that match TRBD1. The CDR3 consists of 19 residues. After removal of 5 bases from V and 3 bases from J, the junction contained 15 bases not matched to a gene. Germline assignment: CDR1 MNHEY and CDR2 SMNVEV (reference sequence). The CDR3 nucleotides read TGTGCCAGCAGTGGGGTTGGGACAGGGGAAAAAAGGGCTAATGAAAAACTGTTTTTT. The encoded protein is CASSGVGTGEKRANEKLFF.

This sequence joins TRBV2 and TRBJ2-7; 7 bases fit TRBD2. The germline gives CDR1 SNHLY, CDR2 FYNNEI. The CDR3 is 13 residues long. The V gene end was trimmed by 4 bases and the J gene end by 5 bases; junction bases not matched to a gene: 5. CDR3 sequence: CASSVAGRDEQYF. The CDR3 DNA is TGTGCCAGCAGTGTGGCAGGGAGGGACGAGCAGTACTTC.

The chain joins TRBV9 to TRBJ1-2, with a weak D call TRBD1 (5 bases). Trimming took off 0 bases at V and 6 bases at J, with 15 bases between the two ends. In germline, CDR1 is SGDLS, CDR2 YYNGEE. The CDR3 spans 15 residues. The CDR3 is CASSVVGGVGDGYTF. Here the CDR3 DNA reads TGTGCCAGCAGCGTAGTGGGGGGAGTAGGAGATGGCTACACCTTC.

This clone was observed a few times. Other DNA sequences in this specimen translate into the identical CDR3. CDR3 region: CASSQDSSGNTIYF. CDR3 in DNA: TGTGCCAGCAGCCAGGACAGCTCTGGAAACACCATATATTTT. V and J are TRBV5-4 and TRBJ1-3, with D perhaps matching TRBD1 (6 bases). This CDR3 is 14 amino acids long. Per the germline V gene, CDR1 is SGHNT and CDR2 is YYREEE (reference sequence). V shed 4 bases and J shed 0 bases, with 8 bases lying between them. Combining the CDR3 with reference TRBV5-4 and TRBJ1-3 gives the whole variable domain ETGVTQSPTHLIKTRGQQVTLRCSSQSGHNTVSWYQQALGQGPQFIFQYYREEENGRGNFPPRFSGLQFPNYSSELNVNALELDDSALYLCASSQDSSGNTIYFGEGSWLTVV.

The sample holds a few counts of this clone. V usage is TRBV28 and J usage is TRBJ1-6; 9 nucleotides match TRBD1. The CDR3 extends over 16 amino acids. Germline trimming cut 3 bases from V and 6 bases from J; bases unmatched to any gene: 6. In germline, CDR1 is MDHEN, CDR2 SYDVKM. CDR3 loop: CASSFPGTGINSPLHF. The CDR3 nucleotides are TGTGCCAGCAGTTTTCCCGGGACAGGGATTAATTCACCCCTCCACTTT.

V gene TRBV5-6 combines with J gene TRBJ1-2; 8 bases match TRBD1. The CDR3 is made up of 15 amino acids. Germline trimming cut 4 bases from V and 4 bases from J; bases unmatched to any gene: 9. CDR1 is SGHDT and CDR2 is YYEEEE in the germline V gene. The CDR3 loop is CASSPGQGLGYGYTF. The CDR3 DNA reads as TGTGCCAGCAGCCCCGGACAGGGTCTGGGCTATGGCTACACCTTC.

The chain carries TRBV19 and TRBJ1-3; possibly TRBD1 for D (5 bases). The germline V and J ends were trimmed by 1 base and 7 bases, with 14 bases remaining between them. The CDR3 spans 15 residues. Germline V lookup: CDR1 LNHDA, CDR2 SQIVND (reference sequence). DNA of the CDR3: TGTGCCAGTAGTATAGCCGGGCGGACACAGAACACCATATATTTT. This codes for CASSIAGRTQNTIYF.

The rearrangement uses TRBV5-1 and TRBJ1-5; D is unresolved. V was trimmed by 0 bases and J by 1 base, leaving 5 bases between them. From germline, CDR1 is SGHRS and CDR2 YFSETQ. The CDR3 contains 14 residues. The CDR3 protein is CASSLGESNQPQHF. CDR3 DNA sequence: TGCGCCAGCAGCTTGGGTGAGAGCAATCAGCCCCAGCATTTT.

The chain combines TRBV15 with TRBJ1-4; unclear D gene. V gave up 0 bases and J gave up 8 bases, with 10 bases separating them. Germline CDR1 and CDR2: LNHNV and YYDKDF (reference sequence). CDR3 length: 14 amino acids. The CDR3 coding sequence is TGTGCCACCAGCAGAGATCGACAATGGGAAAAACTGTTTTTT. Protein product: CATSRDRQWEKLFF.

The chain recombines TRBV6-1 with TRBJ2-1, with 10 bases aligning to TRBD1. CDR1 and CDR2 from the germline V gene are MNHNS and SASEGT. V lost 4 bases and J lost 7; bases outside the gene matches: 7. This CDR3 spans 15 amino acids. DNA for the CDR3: TGTGCCAGCAGTGGACGACAGGGGGCGAGGAATGAGCAGTTCTTC. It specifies CASSGRQGARNEQFF.

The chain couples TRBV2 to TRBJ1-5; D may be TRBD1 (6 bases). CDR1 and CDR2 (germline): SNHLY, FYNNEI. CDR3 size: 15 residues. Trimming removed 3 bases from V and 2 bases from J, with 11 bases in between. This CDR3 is CASSEDSGGNQPQHF. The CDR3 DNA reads TGTGCCAGCAGTGAGGACAGTGGGGGCAATCAGCCCCAGCATTTT.